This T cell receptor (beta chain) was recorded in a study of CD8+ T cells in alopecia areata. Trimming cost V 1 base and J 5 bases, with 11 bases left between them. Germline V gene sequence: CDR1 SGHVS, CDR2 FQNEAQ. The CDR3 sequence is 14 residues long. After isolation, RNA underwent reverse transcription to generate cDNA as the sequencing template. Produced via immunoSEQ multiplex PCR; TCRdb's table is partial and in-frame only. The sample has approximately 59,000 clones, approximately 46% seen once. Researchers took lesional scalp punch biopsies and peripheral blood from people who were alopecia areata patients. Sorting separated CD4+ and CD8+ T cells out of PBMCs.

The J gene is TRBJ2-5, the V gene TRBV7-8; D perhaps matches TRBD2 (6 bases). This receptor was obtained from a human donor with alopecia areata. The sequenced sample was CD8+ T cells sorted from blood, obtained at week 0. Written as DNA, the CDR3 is TGTGCCAGCAGCTTAGGGGGAGGTGTCGAGACCCAGTACTTC. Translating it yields CASSLGGGVETQYF.